This T cell receptor beta chain was profiled in a study of response to subunit inactivated influenza vaccine. Overall study results and limits: It was the authors' suggestion that each seasonal influenza vaccination recruits few new T cells.

Worth noting for this clonotype: Its specificity is not known.

The CDR3 is made up of 12 amino acids. V shed 6 bases and J shed 3 bases, with 9 bases lying between them. Using its own MiXCR run on the RT-PCR reads, TCRdb lists one record per CDR3 protein. The sample records roughly 700,000 distinct CDR3 sequences, more than 11% being singletons. V usage is TRBV12-3 or TRBV12-4 and J usage is TRBJ2-7; possible D gene TRBD2, 6 bases. The receptor was isolated from a man aged 45-65 years who received an inactivated influenza vaccine. The sequenced sample was PBMCs from blood, obtained less than 15 days before vaccination. The CDR3 here is CASRGGGYEQYF. DNA for the CDR3: TGTGCCAGCAGGGGAGGCGGCTACGAGCAGTACTTC.